This T cell receptor (beta chain) emerged from a study of T cell responses to AZD1222 COVID-19 vaccine. Turning to the study itself: Pooled samples include second doses given at about 4 or 12 weeks.

To note about this clone: Its antigen is currently unknown.

Whole-study findings and limits: White British people made up most donors, females outnumbered males, and clonal diversity was possibly underestimated. Repertoire sampling happened only post peak T cell response.

CDR1 and CDR2 (germline): MNHEY, SVGEGT. The CDR3 is made up of 16 amino acids. With 4 bases removed from V and 6 bases from J, the gap between germline ends came to 20 bases. The data were produced by immunoSEQ multiplex PCR, yet TCRdb's version contains in-frame clones alone and is incomplete. The sample includes about 180,000 clones, more than 80% of them seen just once. This specimen was peripheral blood, taken on day 0 of AZD1222 vaccination. The J gene is TRBJ2-3, the V gene TRBV6-2 or TRBV6-3; D might be TRBD2 (6 bases). This TCR came from an adult in good health. The CDR3 protein is CASSSGLNFGGDTQYF. The CDR3 nucleotides are TGTGCCAGCAGTTCGGGACTCAACTTTGGGGGGGATACGCAGTATTTT.